This T cell receptor beta chain comes out of a study of CD8 T cells in Susac syndrome. This CDR3 spans 12 amino acids. V gave up 0 bases and J gave up 11 bases, with 7 bases separating them. Germline V gives CDR1 LNHNV, CDR2 YYDKDF (reference sequence). Sequencing targeted TCR beta in blood CD8+ and CD4+ T cells. Controls comprised healthy donors matched for age and sex. Purification of the CD8+ and CD4+ T cells relied on negative isolation, and TEMRA cells underwent FACS enrichment. Reverse transcription of roughly 0.5 to 1 ug RNA was carried out with random hexamers. One entry per CDR3 protein results from TCRdb running MiXCR on the immunoSEQ multiplex PCR reads. The repertoire holds some 120,000 distinct CDR3 sequences, with about 93% as singletons.

The J gene is TRBJ1-4, the V gene TRBV15; D unclear. The sequencing input was CD4+ T cells from PBMCs. This TCR was sampled from a human donor in good health. As DNA, the CDR3 is TGTGCCACCAGCAGAGATCAAGGGAAACTGTTTTTT. Translated: CATSRDQGKLFF. The full variable domain, in which reference TRBV15 and TRBJ1-4 provide the parts outside the CDR3, is DAMVIQNPRYQVTQFGKPVTLSCSQTLNHNVMYWYQQKSSQAPKLLFHYYDKDFNNEADTPDNFQSRRPNTSFCFLDIRSPGLGDTAMYLCATSRDQGKLFFGSGTQLSVL.